Here is one TCR beta chain with its context. Antigen: not known. The data are from a study of shared clonotypes between healthy human individuals. The genomic DNA of each subset was split evenly across several immunoSEQ plates. Assay: immunoSEQ multiplex PCR; the TCRdb copy retains only in-frame clones and omits some. The data show approximately 400,000 clones, 90% to 97% seen once. Findings and caveats of the study: It was observed that 4% to 6% of naive CD4 clonotypes were shared across four donors.

The specimen was memory CD8+ T cells sorted from blood. Described subset: CD45RO+ cells pooled with CCR7-negative TemRA cells. The TCR sequence derives from a man aged 30 to 45 in good health.

CDR3 DNA sequence: TGTGCCTGGAGTGCCAAGGGCAATCAGCCCCAGCATTTT. Translated: CAWSAKGNQPQHF. The chain links TRBV30 to TRBJ1-5; D is ambiguous. Germline V gene sequence: CDR1 GTSNPN, CDR2 SVGIG (reference sequence). The V gene lost 1 base and the J gene lost 2 bases, with 6 bases spanning the gap. CDR3 size: 13 residues.